This entry lists 18 T cell receptor beta chains sequenced from one sample in a study of beta chain features in type 1 diabetes. cDNA synthesis used the whole RNA isolate, giving expressed TCRB sequences. The assay was immunoSEQ multiplex PCR, and TCRdb's table has in-frame clones only and misses some. The profile covers 200,000 to 300,000 clones, with roughly 10% appearing a single time and roughly 0.017% taken by the ten largest. Their target antigens are unknown. Study-level results: There was a moderate but significant shortening of TCRB CDR3s in all four CD4+ subsets of Type 1 diabetes patients.

The sample consisted of naive CD4+ T cells from blood. The receptors originated from a man aged 25-45 years with type 1 diabetes.

This clone was seen a handful of times. The J gene is TRBJ1-1, the V gene TRBV7-9, with 7 bases aligning to TRBD1. The CDR3 has 13 amino acids. Germline loops: CDR1 SEHNR, CDR2 FQNEAQ (reference sequence). The ends lost 5 bases at V and 7 bases at J; junction bases unmatched: 7. The CDR3: CASSPYRGNEAFF. In DNA, the CDR3 is TGTGCCAGCAGCCCTTACAGGGGCAATGAAGCTTTCTTT.

This clone was observed once. In the same sample, other DNA sequences code for this CDR3. This sequence joins TRBV2 and TRBJ1-2; D remains unclear. The germline V gene encodes CDR1 SNHLY and CDR2 FYNNEI. Trimming took 4 bases from V and 2 from J, leaving 8 bases between them. The CDR3 covers 13 residues. The CDR3 loop reads CASSGSSNYGYTF. The CDR3 DNA reads as TGTGCCAGCAGTGGGAGTTCGAACTATGGCTACACCTTC.

This clone was found a few times. The rearrangement uses TRBV4-1 and TRBJ2-3; D gene ambiguous. This CDR3 has 14 amino acids. Germline V lookup: CDR1 MGHRA, CDR2 YSYEKL. Trimming removed 4 bases from V and 1 base from J, with 9 bases in between. The CDR3 DNA sequence: TGCGCCAGCAGCCTGCACATGGGCACAGATACGCAGTATTTT. Translation gives CASSLHMGTDTQYF.

This clone was observed a few times. This chain connects TRBV5-6 to TRBJ1-2, with no clear D. Germline V gene data show CDR1 as SGHDT and CDR2 as YYEEEE. The CDR3 totals 13 residues. V lost 1 base and J lost 2, with 6 bases in between. CDR3 in DNA: TGTGCCAGCAGCTTGCGCGGGAACTATGGCTACACCTTC. Translation gives CASSLRGNYGYTF.

This chain links TRBV7-8 with TRBJ2-2; D uncertain. The V gene's germline CDR1 is SGHVS and CDR2 FQNEAQ. The CDR3 contains 17 residues. V lost 5 bases to trimming and J lost 0 bases, with 16 bases between them. In DNA form, the CDR3 reads TGTGCCAGCAGCCCACCCGATTACAGCTCGAACACCGGGGAGCTGTTTTTT. Its translation: CASSPPDYSSNTGELFF.

This clone was detected only once. V usage is TRBV7-3 and J usage is TRBJ1-1, with a possible D match to TRBD1 (6 bases). Germline assignment: CDR1 SGHTA and CDR2 FQGTGA. V lost 5 bases, J lost 2 bases, and 9 bases lay in between. This CDR3 has 13 residues. DNA for the CDR3: TGTGCCAGCAGCCAACAGGGAAACACTGAAGCTTTCTTT. It is translated as CASSQQGNTEAFF.

This clone was picked up a small number of times. This sequence joins TRBV10-3 and TRBJ1-6, with TRBD1 matching over 10 bases. CDR1 and CDR2 from the germline V gene are ENHRY and SYGVKD. This CDR3 is built from 14 residues. Trimming took 8 bases from V and 7 from J; bases not matched to a gene: 5. The CDR3 here is CAIGGQGRNSPLHF. As DNA, the CDR3 is TGTGCCATCGGGGGACAGGGGAGAAATTCACCCCTCCACTTT.

This clone came up a few times. This chain joins TRBV5-1 and TRBJ2-5, with D hard to call. Germline loops: CDR1 SGHRS, CDR2 YFSETQ. This CDR3 is built from 13 residues. The V gene lost 3 bases and the J gene lost 3 bases, with 9 bases spanning the gap. For the CDR3, the DNA is TGCGCCAGCAGCTCGGGTGGAAAAGAGACCCAGTACTTC. Amino acids: CASSSGGKETQYF. Full variable domain (outside the CDR3, taken from reference TRBV5-1 and TRBJ2-5): KAGVTQTPRYLIKTRGQQVTLSCSPISGHRSVSWYQQTPGQGLQFLFEYFSETQRNKGNFPGRFSGRQFSNSRSEMNVSTLELGDSALYLCASSSGGKETQYFGPGTRLLVL.

The J gene is TRBJ1-6, the V gene TRBV7-2, with 7 bases lining up with TRBD1. Trimming cost V 5 bases and J 10 bases; bases outside gene matches: 17. Looked up from germline, CDR1 is SGHTA and CDR2 is FQGNSA. The CDR3 contains 17 residues. The CDR3 nucleotides read TGTGCCAGCAGCCTGTATCCCACCCGACAGGGAGGATCACCCCTCCACTTT. It encodes CASSLYPTRQGGSPLHF.

The chain combines TRBV9 with TRBJ2-7, with 7 bases matching TRBD1. CDR1 is SGDLS, CDR2 YYNGEE, per germline. CDR3 length: 15 amino acids. V lost 4 bases, J lost 3 bases, and 10 bases stayed unmatched. The CDR3 DNA follows: TGTGCCAGCAGCTCAGAAACGGGACAGAACTACGAGCAGTACTTC. It is translated as CASSSETGQNYEQYF.

This clone was seen more than once but under ten times. The chain is built from TRBV9 and TRBJ1-2; a weak D match, TRBD1 (5 bases). CDR3 size: 15 residues. Germline CDR1 reads SGDLS; CDR2 reads YYNGEE. V lost 3 bases and J 0 bases, leaving 12 bases between the germline ends. In nucleotides, the CDR3 is TGTGCCAGCAGCGCCCCTCAGGGAACTAACTATGGCTACACCTTC. Translating it yields CASSAPQGTNYGYTF.

This clone turned up a few times. J is TRBJ2-5 and V is TRBV7-2; 7 nucleotides line up with TRBD2. Germline V gene sequence: CDR1 SGHTA, CDR2 FQGNSA. J was trimmed by 1 base and V by 3 bases; bases with no gene match: 5. The CDR3 extends over 15 amino acids. For the CDR3, the DNA is TGTGCCAGCAGCTTTGCCTCGGGGGGCCAAGAGACCCAGTACTTC. Amino acids: CASSFASGGQETQYF.

There are a few counts of this clone. This chain joins TRBV4-1 and TRBJ2-3, with a tentative D call TRBD1 (6 bases). Trimming shortened V by 3 bases and J by 8 bases, and 21 bases separated the two germline ends. This CDR3 has 16 residues. Germline CDR1 reads MGHRA; CDR2 reads YSYEKL. CDR3 amino acids: CASSHVSGRGRGTQYF. DNA of the CDR3: TGCGCCAGCAGCCACGTCTCCGGCAGGGGTAGAGGTACGCAGTATTTT.

This clone was found a few times. The CDR3 sequence is CASSLELAGPRDTQYF. CDR3 nucleotide sequence: TGCGCCAGCAGCTTGGAACTAGCGGGGCCGCGGGATACGCAGTATTTT. The chain carries TRBV5-1 and TRBJ2-3, with 10 bases matching TRBD2. With V trimmed by 0 bases and J by 6 bases, 7 bases remained unmatched. CDR1 and CDR2 from the germline V gene are SGHRS and YFSETQ. The CDR3 is made up of 16 amino acids.

This clone has more than one count but fewer than ten. The V call is TRBV27, the J call TRBJ2-7; the D gene is possibly TRBD1 (6 bases). Germline V gives CDR1 MNHEY, CDR2 SMNVEV (reference sequence). This CDR3 region has 13 residues. V dropped 6 bases and J dropped 6 bases, with 15 bases sitting between them. CDR3 nucleotide sequence: TGTGCCAGCAGCCACATACAGGGATCCGAGCAGTACTTC. Its protein is CASSHIQGSEQYF.

J is TRBJ2-6 and V is TRBV7-9; D gene ambiguous. The germline CDR1 and CDR2 sequences are SEHNR and FQNEAQ (reference sequence). The germline V and J ends were trimmed by 2 bases and 7 bases, with 6 bases remaining between them. The CDR3 sequence is 13 residues long. CDR3 amino acids: CASSLLSANVLTF. For the CDR3, the DNA is TGTGCCAGCAGCTTATTAAGCGCCAACGTCCTGACTTTC.

The chain joins TRBV15 to TRBJ1-2, with D possibly TRBD1 on 5 matching bases. Germline V gene sequence: CDR1 LNHNV, CDR2 YYDKDF (reference sequence). The CDR3 has 12 amino acids. V was cut by 6 bases and J by 4 bases, with 9 bases left in between. In DNA, the CDR3 is TGTGCCACCAGATCGACAGCCTATGGCTACACCTTC. Protein: CATRSTAYGYTF.

The chain has TRBV2 and TRBJ2-1; D may be TRBD1 (6 bases). The germline V and J ends were trimmed by 5 bases and 8 bases, with 19 bases remaining between them. Germline V gene sequence: CDR1 SNHLY, CDR2 FYNNEI. The CDR3 runs to 15 residues. This chain's CDR3 is CASSISGGQVHEQFF. The CDR3 DNA sequence: TGTGCCAGCAGTATCTCTGGGGGCCAGGTCCATGAGCAGTTCTTC.